Listed here are 15 T cell receptor beta chains from one sample, sequenced in a study of shared clonotypes between healthy human individuals. The naive CD8 population came from CD45RO-negative cells selected for CCR7, without terminally differentiated effector memory CD45RA+ cells. Assay: immunoSEQ multiplex PCR; the TCRdb copy retains only in-frame clones and omits some. The table has some 740,000 clones, about 92% seen once. The specimen was naive CD8+ T cells sorted from blood. The receptors were gathered from a man under 40 in good health.

Only one count was recorded for this clone. The rearrangement links TRBV9 to TRBJ2-2; D could derive from TRBD1 or TRBD2 (5 bases each). The CDR3 runs to 15 residues. Looked up from germline, CDR1 is SGDLS and CDR2 is YYNGEE. The V and J ends lost 3 bases and 2 bases respectively, with 11 bases between them. CDR3 DNA sequence: TGTGCCAGCAGCGCCCGGGGCGTAAACACCGGGGAGCTGTTTTTT. Protein: CASSARGVNTGELFF.

The gene calls are TRBV28 and TRBJ2-5, with TRBD2 matching over 7 bases. J lost 2 bases, V lost 2 bases, and 11 bases had no gene match. This CDR3 is 17 amino acids long. Looked up from germline, CDR1 is MDHEN and CDR2 is SYDVKM. CDR3 sequence reads: CASSLIRPSGPQETQYF. The CDR3 DNA reads TGTGCCAGCAGTTTAATTCGGCCTAGCGGACCACAAGAGACCCAGTACTTC.

The chain employs TRBV14 and TRBJ2-5; D gene unclear. Germline V lookup: CDR1 SGHDN, CDR2 FVKESK. The CDR3 contains 17 residues. Trimming removed 0 bases at V and 3 bases at J, with 17 bases between. The CDR3 is CASSQDLALFGKETQYF. The CDR3 region has the DNA TGTGCCAGCAGCCAAGATCTGGCCCTATTTGGGAAAGAGACCCAGTACTTC.

This chain uses TRBV27 with TRBJ2-7; tentatively, D is TRBD2 (6 bases). CDR3 size: 14 residues. Germline CDR1 MNHEY, CDR2 SMNVEV (reference sequence). V lost 1 base and J lost 4, with 11 bases in between. The CDR3 DNA follows: TGTGCCAGCAGTTTATTCGGGAGCCCTTACGAGCAGTACTTC. Protein sequence: CASSLFGSPYEQYF.

The V and J genes are TRBV6-1 and TRBJ2-7; 8 bases map to TRBD1. CDR1 is MNHNS and CDR2 is SASEGT in the germline V gene. J lost 1 base, V lost 7 bases, and 3 bases had no gene match. The CDR3 extends over 13 amino acids. CDR3 bases: TGTGCCAGCACCGGGACAGGATCCTACGAGCAGTACTTC. Its translation is CASTGTGSYEQYF.

The rearrangement links TRBV6-1 to TRBJ1-5, with 8 positions matching TRBD1. The germline V gene encodes CDR1 MNHNS and CDR2 SASEGT. V lost 4 bases and J lost 1; bases outside the gene matches: 15. The CDR3 is 19 residues long. The CDR3 sequence is CASSGGGRGRVVSNQPQHF. In DNA form, the CDR3 reads TGTGCCAGCAGTGGGGGCGGCAGGGGGCGGGTTGTGAGCAATCAGCCCCAGCATTTT.

This clone was counted once. The chain combines TRBV5-5 with TRBJ1-5, with D hard to call. The CDR3 has 13 residues. Germline V gives CDR1 SGHKS, CDR2 YYEKEE (reference sequence). Between the trimmed V and J ends, which lost 4 bases and 9 bases, there was a span of 14 bases. The CDR3 DNA follows: TGTGCCAGCAGCCAATGGACGGATCCGCCCCAGCATTTT. Translation: CASSQWTDPPQHF.

The chain recombines TRBV5-6 with TRBJ1-2; D perhaps matches TRBD1 (5 bases). Germline CDR1 is SGHDT and CDR2 is YYEEEE. This CDR3 has 13 residues. Trimming cost V 1 base and J 4 bases, with 8 bases left between them. CDR3 DNA sequence: TGTGCCAGCAGCTTGACAACAGGCTATGGCTACACCTTC. Translation gives CASSLTTGYGYTF.

The chain employs TRBV4-1 and TRBJ2-7; 7 nucleotides align to TRBD1. V lost 1 base and J lost 4; bases outside the gene matches: 4. CDR1 is MGHRA and CDR2 is YSYEKL in the germline V gene. The CDR3 has 14 amino acids. The CDR3 reads CASSQVRDSYEQYF. The DNA of the CDR3 is TGCGCCAGCAGCCAAGTCCGGGACAGTTACGAGCAGTACTTC.

The rearrangement uses TRBV27 and TRBJ1-2; 7 nucleotides match TRBD1. Germline V gives CDR1 MNHEY, CDR2 SMNVEV (reference sequence). J lost 8 bases, V lost 3 bases, and 6 bases had no gene match. The CDR3 loop spans 13 amino acids. CDR3 region: CASSFLGTDGYTF. CDR3 nucleotide sequence: TGTGCCAGCAGTTTTCTCGGGACAGACGGCTACACCTTC.

The chain is built from TRBV18 and TRBJ2-5; D might be TRBD1 or TRBD2, each matching 5 bases. The CDR3 covers 16 residues. V was cut by 3 bases and J by 5 bases, with 19 bases left in between. The V gene's germline CDR1 is KGHSH and CDR2 LQKENI. The CDR3 loop reads CASSPVVGAEEETQYF. The CDR3 DNA follows: TGTGCCAGCTCACCCGTAGTCGGGGCCGAGGAGGAGACCCAGTACTTC.

V usage is TRBV4-3 and J usage is TRBJ2-2; D unresolved. Germline values: CDR1 LGHNA, CDR2 YSLEER. V was pared by 1 base and J by 5 bases, with 11 bases between. The CDR3 extends over 15 amino acids. CDR3 DNA: TGCGCCAGCAGCCAAGCCTTTGAAGCGACCGGGGAGCTGTTTTTT. Protein product: CASSQAFEATGELFF.

The CDR3 is CASSLLAGNNEQFF. CDR3 DNA: TGTGCCAGCAGCTTATTAGCGGGAAACAATGAGCAGTTCTTC. The chain employs TRBV13 and TRBJ2-1; 8 bases match TRBD2. The V gene end was trimmed by 2 bases and the J gene end by 5 bases; junction bases not matched to a gene: 2. The CDR3 runs 14 residues. Germline loops: CDR1 PRHDT, CDR2 FYEKMQ (reference sequence).

This clone was seen a single time. J is TRBJ2-5 and V is TRBV27; no clear D. The CDR3 extends over 13 amino acids. Germline V lookup: CDR1 MNHEY, CDR2 SMNVEV (reference sequence). Trimming took 0 bases from V and 5 from J, leaving 7 bases between them. The CDR3 spells CASSLSQRETQYF. CDR3 coding DNA: TGTGCCAGCAGTTTATCCCAACGGGAGACCCAGTACTTC.

The J gene is TRBJ2-2, the V gene TRBV5-1; no clear D gene. The CDR3 totals 14 residues. V lost 4 bases and J lost 1, with 8 bases in between. CDR1 is SGHRS, CDR2 YFSETQ, per germline. The CDR3 is CASSLTRNTGELFF. The CDR3, as DNA: TGCGCCAGCAGCCTCACCAGGAACACCGGGGAGCTGTTTTTT.